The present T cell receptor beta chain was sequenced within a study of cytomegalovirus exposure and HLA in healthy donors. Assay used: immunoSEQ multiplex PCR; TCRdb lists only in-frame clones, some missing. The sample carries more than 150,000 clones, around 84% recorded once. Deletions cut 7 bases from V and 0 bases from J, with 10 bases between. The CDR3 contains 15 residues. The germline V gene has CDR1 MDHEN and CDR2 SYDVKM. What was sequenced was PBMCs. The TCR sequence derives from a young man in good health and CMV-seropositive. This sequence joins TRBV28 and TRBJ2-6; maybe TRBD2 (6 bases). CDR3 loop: CASKEGRSGANVLTF. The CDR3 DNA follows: TGTGCCAGCAAGGAGGGGCGCTCTGGGGCCAACGTCCTGACTTTC.